The 20 T cell receptor beta chains below come from one sample, sequenced in a study of chemoradiotherapy in HPV16-positive cancers (dated 2022 in TCRdb). The library was obtained by the immunoSEQ multiplex PCR assay. The table was pulled from immuneACCESS by TCRdb, which kept in-frame rearrangements only. Such tables lose some clones; where checked, under half of the loss comes from unresolved V genes, and the rest has no known cause. Across this sample there are more than 13,000 clones, with approximately 86% seen only once. Of the sample, approximately 3.6% is held by the ten largest clones. Source: blood, taken from a patient who underwent chemoradiotherapy. These receptors all stem from a human donor with HPV-associated anogenital cancer.

The chain has TRBV7-9 and TRBJ2-2; no firm D call. Germline V gene sequence: CDR1 SEHNR, CDR2 FQNEAQ (reference sequence). Trimming cost V 4 bases and J 2 bases, with 8 bases left between them. This CDR3 comprises 14 residues. CDR3 bases: TGTGCCAGCAGCTCTACGCAAAACACCGGGGAGCTGTTTTTT. This codes for CASSSTQNTGELFF.

The CDR3 nucleotides are TGTGCCAGCAGCTTGGCAAGCGGGCCTGCCTACTATGGCTACACCTTC. Translated: CASSLASGPAYYGYTF. The gene calls are TRBV5-8 and TRBJ1-2; D remains ambiguous. V dropped 0 bases and J dropped 3 bases, with 15 bases sitting between them. The CDR3 is 16 residues long. The germline V gene has CDR1 SGHTS and CDR2 YDEGEE.

The chain carries TRBV2 and TRBJ2-7; TRBD2 matches 7 bases. V shed 5 bases, J shed 5 bases, and the junction held 3 bases outside the gene matches. The CDR3 length is 12 residues. The germline V gene has CDR1 SNHLY and CDR2 FYNNEI. Written as DNA, the CDR3 is TGTGCCAGCAGTAGTAGCGGGCACGAGCAGTACTTC. Its translation is CASSSSGHEQYF.

This chain uses TRBV25-1 with TRBJ1-2; 8 bases fit TRBD1. The length of the CDR3 is 13 residues. The J segment lost 11 bases and the V segment lost 1 base, leaving 6 bases of the junction unmatched. CDR1 is MGHDK and CDR2 is SYGVNS in the germline V gene. CDR3 nucleotides: TGTGCCAGCAGTGAATGGGACAGGACCTTGTACACCTTC. It codes for CASSEWDRTLYTF.

V and J are TRBV28 and TRBJ1-2; 11 positions match TRBD1. Looked up from germline, CDR1 is MDHEN and CDR2 is SYDVKM. V trimming: 5 bases; J trimming: 7 bases; junction bases outside the gene matches: 6. CDR3 length: 14 amino acids. CDR3 region: CASSRTGGYGGYTF. CDR3 in DNA: TGTGCCAGCAGTAGGACAGGGGGCTACGGTGGCTACACCTTC.

J is TRBJ2-3 and V is TRBV28; 11 bases align to TRBD2. The CDR3 runs 18 residues. Germline CDR1 reads MDHEN; CDR2 reads SYDVKM. V was pared by 0 bases and J by 1 base, with 6 bases of the junction left unmatched. CDR3 sequence reads: CASSLWTSGMIRTDTQYF. The CDR3 DNA is TGTGCCAGCAGTTTATGGACTAGCGGGATGATTCGCACAGATACGCAGTATTTT. The variable domain in full, completed from reference TRBV28 and TRBJ2-3, reads DVKVTQSSRYLVKRTGEKVFLECVQDMDHENMFWYRQDPGLGLRLIYFSYDVKMKEKGDIPEGYSVSREKKERFSLILESASTNQTSMYLCASSLWTSGMIRTDTQYFGPGTRLTVL.

This rearrangement joins TRBV6-1 to TRBJ1-1; D uncertain. CDR3 length: 12 amino acids. CDR1 MNHNS and CDR2 SASEGT come from the germline V gene. V was shortened by 8 bases and J by 3 bases, with 10 bases between the two germline ends. The CDR3 reads CASGFTYTEAFF. The CDR3 bases are TGTGCCAGCGGATTTACCTACACTGAAGCTTTCTTT.

J is TRBJ2-5 and V is TRBV19; 7 nucleotides align to TRBD2. The DNA end lines up better with TRBJ2-7; the J call may be wrong. This CDR3 contains 16 residues. Germline lookup yields CDR1 LNHDA and CDR2 SQIVND (reference sequence). CDR3 bases: TGTGCCAGTAGCAGTCCCGCGGGAAGCGGGACCGACGAGCAGTACTTC. Translated, it gives CASSSPAGSGTDEQYF.

In its sample, this clone was seen once. The V gene is TRBV5-1, the J gene TRBJ2-6; 10 bases align to TRBD1. The CDR3 extends over 17 amino acids. CDR1 is SGHRS, CDR2 YFSETQ, per germline. With V trimmed by 0 bases and J by 3 bases, 3 bases remained unmatched. The CDR3 DNA sequence: TGCGCCAGCAGCTTGGGACAGGGGGCATATGGGGCCAACGTCCTGACTTTC. Translation: CASSLGQGAYGANVLTF.

This clone was observed a single time. The gene calls are TRBV7-9 and TRBJ2-5; D may be TRBD1 (6 bases). The CDR3 has 14 amino acids. Trimming pared 4 bases from V and 0 bases from J, leaving 9 bases between. CDR1 and CDR2 from the germline V gene are SEHNR and FQNEAQ (reference sequence). CDR3 in amino acids: CASSSYRDQETQYF. The CDR3, as DNA: TGTGCCAGCAGCTCCTACAGGGACCAAGAGACCCAGTACTTC.

The rearrangement uses TRBV10-3 and TRBJ1-5; no clear D. V was trimmed by 6 bases and J by 4 bases, leaving 10 bases between them. The germline V gene has CDR1 ENHRY and CDR2 SYGVKD. The CDR3 covers 13 residues. Written as DNA, the CDR3 is TGTGCCATCAGCGTCGACTTGAATCAGCCCCAGCATTTT. Translating gives CAISVDLNQPQHF.

The CDR3 here is CASSPYSRGYEKLFF. The CDR3 coding sequence is TGTGCCAGCAGTCCTTATTCCCGGGGGTACGAAAAACTGTTTTTT. The chain combines TRBV28 with TRBJ1-4, with D perhaps matching TRBD1 (5 bases). The V gene's germline CDR1 is MDHEN and CDR2 SYDVKM. Between the trimmed V and J ends, which lost 5 bases and 8 bases, there was a span of 18 bases. The CDR3 totals 15 residues.

The chain couples TRBV15 to TRBJ2-2; D call uncertain. V lost 1 base and J 6 bases, leaving 6 bases between the germline ends. Germline V gene data show CDR1 as LNHNV and CDR2 as YYDKDF (reference sequence). The CDR3 is 13 amino acids. The CDR3 DNA reads as TGTGCCACCAGCAGAGCCCCGGCCGGGGAGCTGTTTTTT. Its protein is CATSRAPAGELFF.

In DNA, the CDR3 is TGTGCCAGCAGTTCCCCCTATGGCTCCTACAATGAGCAGTTCTTC. Translated, it gives CASSSPYGSYNEQFF. J is TRBJ2-1 and V is TRBV6-5; D call uncertain. CDR3 size: 15 residues. CDR1 is MNHEY, CDR2 SVGAGI, per germline. V was cut by 4 bases and J by 0 bases, with 10 bases left in between.

This chain uses TRBV6-1 with TRBJ2-7, with D perhaps matching TRBD1 (6 bases). V lost 7 bases and J 1 base, leaving 14 bases between the germline ends. CDR3 length: 14 amino acids. The germline V gene encodes CDR1 MNHNS and CDR2 SASEGT. The CDR3 loop is CASISPGASYEQYF. The DNA for the CDR3 is TGTGCCAGCATTTCCCCAGGGGCATCCTACGAGCAGTACTTC.

CDR3 amino acids: CASSVDSWQPQHF. The CDR3 region has the DNA TGTGCCAGCAGCGTAGATTCGTGGCAGCCCCAGCATTTT. The rearrangement joins TRBV9 to TRBJ1-5; no clear D. CDR3 size: 13 residues. Germline CDR1 reads SGDLS; CDR2 reads YYNGEE. V lost 0 bases, J lost 7 bases, and 8 bases lay in between.

The chain recombines TRBV7-2 with TRBJ2-1, with D perhaps TRBD1 (6 bases). Germline assignment: CDR1 SGHTA and CDR2 FQGNSA. The CDR3 is 15 residues long. Trimming cost V 2 bases and J 0 bases, with 8 bases left between them. The CDR3 coding sequence is TGTGCCAGCAGCTTAAGGGGGAACTCCTACAATGAGCAGTTCTTC. Its protein product is CASSLRGNSYNEQFF. Supplemented by reference TRBV7-2 and TRBJ2-1, the full variable domain reads GAGVSQSPSNKVTEKGKDVELRCDPISGHTALYWYRQSLGQGLEFLIYFQGNSAPDKSGLPSDRFSAERTGGSVSTLTIQRTQQEDSAVYLCASSLRGNSYNEQFFGPGTRLTVL.

The genes are TRBV7-8 and TRBJ1-1; D unclear. The CDR3 has 15 residues. V shed 5 bases and J shed 4 bases, with 17 bases lying between them. Germline V lookup: CDR1 SGHVS, CDR2 FQNEAQ. CDR3 amino acids: CASSPQTPDSTEAFF. CDR3 DNA sequence: TGTGCCAGCAGCCCGCAGACCCCAGACTCCACTGAAGCTTTCTTT.

The genes are TRBV30 and TRBJ2-5; 8 bases match TRBD1. The J call may be mistaken, given a closer DNA end match to TRBJ2-7. This CDR3 comprises 12 residues. From germline, CDR1 is GTSNPN and CDR2 SVGIG (reference sequence). The CDR3 loop is CAWGQGSYEQYF. CDR3 nucleotides: TGTGCCTGGGGACAGGGAAGCTACGAGCAGTACTTC.

The rearrangement joins TRBV4-1 to TRBJ1-1; D gene uncertain. Germline V CDR1 and CDR2: MGHRA, YSYEKL. The CDR3 sequence is 14 residues long. Trimming stripped 3 bases from V and 5 bases from J, with 13 bases between. The CDR3 nucleotides read TGCGCCAGCAGCCACTCCTTTACGGGGACTGAAGCTTTCTTT. Amino acid sequence: CASSHSFTGTEAFF.